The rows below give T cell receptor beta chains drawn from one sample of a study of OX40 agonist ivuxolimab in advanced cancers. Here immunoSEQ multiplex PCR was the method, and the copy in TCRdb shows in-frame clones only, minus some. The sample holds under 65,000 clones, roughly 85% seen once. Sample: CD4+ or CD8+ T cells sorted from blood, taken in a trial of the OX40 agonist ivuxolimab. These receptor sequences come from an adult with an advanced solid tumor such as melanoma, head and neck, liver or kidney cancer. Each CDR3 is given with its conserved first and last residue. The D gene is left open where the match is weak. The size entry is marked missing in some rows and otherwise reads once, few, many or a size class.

CASSGPSGGPYNEQFF	TGTGCCAGCAGTGGACCTAGCGGGGGGCCCTACAATGAGCAGTTCTTC	-	TRBJ2-1	TRBV2	TRBD2
CASSPPGGDTGELFF	TGTGCCAGCTCACCACCGGGAGGGGACACCGGGGAGCTGTTTTTT	-	TRBJ2-2	TRBV18	TRBD2
CASSLRGAIAFF	TGTGCCAGCAGCTTGAGGGGGGCGATAGCTTTCTTT	-	TRBJ1-1	TRBV7-2	-
CASSAFGQVGETQYF	TGTGCCAGCAGTGCCTTCGGACAGGTCGGTGAGACCCAGTACTTC	-	TRBJ2-5	TRBV2	TRBD1
CASSLGSLGEVNQPQHF	TGTGCCAGCAGCTTAGGCAGTCTGGGGGAAGTTAATCAGCCCCAGCATTTT	-	TRBJ1-5	TRBV7-9	-
CASSQLSERTEAFF	TGCGCCAGCAGCCAACTTTCCGAGAGGACCGAAGCTTTCTTT	few	TRBJ1-1	TRBV4-1	-
CASSQTGSSTDTQYF	TGCGCCAGCAGCCAGACAGGGTCCAGCACAGATACGCAGTATTTT	-	TRBJ2-3	TRBV5-1	TRBD1
CASEFQGAAVEQYF	TGTGCCAGCGAATTCCAGGGGGCAGCGGTCGAGCAGTACTTC	few	TRBJ2-7	TRBV6-6	TRBD1
CASSLGTGGEQYF	TGTGCCAGCAGCCTTGGGACAGGGGGCGAGCAGTACTTC	-	TRBJ2-7	TRBV7-3	TRBD1
CASSPGTAGETYEQYF	TGTGCCAGCAGCCCGGGCACGGCGGGAGAGACCTACGAGCAGTACTTC	few	TRBJ2-7	TRBV4-2	TRBD2
CASSFAGPETQYF	TGTGCCAGCAGTTTCGCGGGCCCAGAGACCCAGTACTTC	-	TRBJ2-5	TRBV27	-
CASSRDTSYSYEQYF	TGCGCCAGCAGCCGCGACACTTCCTACTCCTACGAGCAGTACTTC	-	TRBJ2-7	TRBV4-1	-
CASSGSGVREETQYF	TGTGCCAGCAGCGGGAGTGGCGTCAGGGAGGAGACCCAGTACTTC	-	TRBJ2-5	TRBV7-2	-
CASRAQGYGYTF	TGTGCCTCCCGAGCACAAGGATATGGCTACACCTTC	-	TRBJ1-2	TRBV2	-
CASSSTVNTEAFF	TGTGCCAGCAGCTCGACGGTGAACACTGAAGCTTTCTTT	few	TRBJ1-1	TRBV7-3	-
CASSLDQNSPLHF	TGTGCCAGCAGCTTGGATCAGAATTCACCCCTCCACTTT	medium-sized	TRBJ1-6	TRBV5-6	-
CASSITSGTDTQYF	TGTGCCAGCAGCATCACTAGCGGGACAGATACGCAGTATTTT	-	TRBJ2-3	TRBV7-3	TRBD2
CASSGGLTQTYEQYF	TGTGCCAGCAGTGGAGGGTTAACGCAAACCTACGAGCAGTACTTC	-	TRBJ2-7	TRBV6-1	-
CASSLVGQGGYGYTF	TGCGCCAGCAGCTTGGTGGGACAGGGGGGCTATGGCTACACCTTC	-	TRBJ1-2	TRBV5-1	TRBD1
CASKIAGVNTGELFF	TGTGCCAGCAAAATAGCGGGGGTGAACACCGGGGAGCTGTTTTTT	once	TRBJ2-2	TRBV6-6	TRBD2
CASSLFQSSYEQYF	TGTGCCAGCAGTTTATTTCAGTCCTCCTACGAGCAGTACTTC	once	TRBJ2-7	TRBV28	-
CASSLGPNEKLFF	TGTGCCAGCAGCCTTGGACCAAATGAAAAACTGTTTTTT	-	TRBJ1-4	TRBV11-2	-
CSVAGGGYEQYF	TGCAGCGTTGCCGGGGGTGGCTACGAGCAGTACTTC	-	TRBJ2-7	TRBV29-1	-
CAWSGGALNTEAFF	TGTGCCTGGAGTGGAGGGGCCCTTAACACTGAAGCTTTCTTT	-	TRBJ1-1	TRBV30	-
CASSQDRASNTEAFF	TGCGCCAGCAGCCAAGATAGGGCATCGAACACTGAAGCTTTCTTT	few	TRBJ1-1	TRBV4-3	-
CASSELRRGLASSYEQYF	TGTGCCAGCAGTGAGCTTCGAAGGGGACTAGCGAGCTCCTACGAGCAGTACTTC	-	TRBJ2-7	TRBV6-1	TRBD2
CASSKVVVRAEKDETQYF	TGTGCCAGCAGCAAAGTAGTAGTGAGGGCAGAAAAGGATGAGACCCAGTACTTC	-	TRBJ2-5	TRBV21-1	-
CASSIDPGYGYTF	TGTGCCAGTAGTATAGACCCAGGTTACGGCTACACCTTC	-	TRBJ1-2	TRBV19	-
CASSLTGVPGYTF	TGTGCCAGCTCTCTAACAGGGGTTCCGGGCTACACCTTC	-	TRBJ1-2	TRBV28	TRBD1
CASQGQGKNEQYF	TGTGCCTCCCAGGGACAGGGCAAAAACGAGCAGTACTTC	-	TRBJ2-7	TRBV27	TRBD1
CSVESAGTPGGYTF	TGCAGCGTTGAAAGTGCCGGGACGCCTGGGGGCTACACCTTC	-	TRBJ1-2	TRBV29-1	-
CASRLGTSGSTGELFF	TGCGCCAGCAGATTAGGGACTAGCGGGAGCACCGGGGAGCTGTTTTTT	-	TRBJ2-2	TRBV5-1	TRBD2
CAWSVGQGQETQYF	TGTGCCTGGAGTGTGGGACAGGGTCAAGAGACCCAGTACTTC	-	TRBJ2-5	TRBV30	TRBD1
CASSLDRGQYF	TGTGCCAGCTCACTGGACAGGGGGCAGTACTTC	-	TRBJ2-5	TRBV18	TRBD1
CASSELAGGWYEQFF	TGTGCCAGCAGCGAACTAGCGGGGGGTTGGTATGAGCAGTTCTTC	-	TRBJ2-1	TRBV5-4	TRBD2
CASSPSDHSSYNEQFF	TGCGCCAGCAGCCCTAGCGATCACAGCTCCTACAATGAGCAGTTCTTC	-	TRBJ2-1	TRBV5-1	-
CASSLSYGYTF	TGTGCCAGCAGTTTAAGTTATGGCTACACCTTC	few	TRBJ1-2	TRBV28	-
CASSLTGTGGEKLFF	TGTGCCAGCAGTTTAACCGGGACAGGGGGTGAAAAACTGTTTTTT	-	TRBJ1-4	TRBV28	TRBD1
CASRTKGTGSGYTF	TGTGCCAGCAGAACGAAGGGAACAGGATCTGGCTACACCTTC	once	TRBJ1-2	TRBV2	-
CASSENGDGAEAFF	TGTGCCAGCAGTGAAAATGGGGATGGGGCTGAAGCTTTCTTT	-	TRBJ1-1	TRBV2	-
CASSASIDEQYF	TGTGCCAGCAGTGCCTCAATCGACGAGCAGTACTTC	once	TRBJ2-7	TRBV28	-
CASSQVRRTVNTEAFF	TGTGCCAGTAGCCAGGTAAGGAGGACCGTGAACACTGAAGCTTTCTTT	-	TRBJ1-1	TRBV19	-
CASTPQGETDTQYF	TGCGCCAGCACCCCCCAGGGGGAAACAGATACGCAGTATTTT	-	TRBJ2-3	TRBV5-1	TRBD1
CASSFGTGNEQFF	TGTGCCAGCAGCTTCGGTACAGGGAATGAGCAGTTCTTC	-	TRBJ2-1	TRBV7-9	-